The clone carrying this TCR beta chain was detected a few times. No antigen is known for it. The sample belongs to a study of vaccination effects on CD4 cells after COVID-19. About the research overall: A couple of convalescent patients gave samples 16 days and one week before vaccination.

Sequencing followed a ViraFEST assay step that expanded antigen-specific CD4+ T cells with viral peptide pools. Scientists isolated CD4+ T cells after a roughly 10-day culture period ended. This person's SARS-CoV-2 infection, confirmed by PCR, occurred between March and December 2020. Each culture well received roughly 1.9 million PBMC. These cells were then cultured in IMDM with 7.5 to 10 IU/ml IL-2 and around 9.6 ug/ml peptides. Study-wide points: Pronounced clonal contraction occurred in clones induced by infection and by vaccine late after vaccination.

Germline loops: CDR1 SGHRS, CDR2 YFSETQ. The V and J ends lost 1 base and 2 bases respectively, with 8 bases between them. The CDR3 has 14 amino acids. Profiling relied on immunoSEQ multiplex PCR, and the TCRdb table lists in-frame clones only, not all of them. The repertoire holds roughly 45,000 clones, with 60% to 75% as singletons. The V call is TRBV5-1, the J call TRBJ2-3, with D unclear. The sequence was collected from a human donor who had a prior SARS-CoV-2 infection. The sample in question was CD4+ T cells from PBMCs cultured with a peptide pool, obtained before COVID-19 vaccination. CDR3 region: CASSLMGFTDTQYF. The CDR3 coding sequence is TGCGCCAGCAGCTTGATGGGTTTCACAGATACGCAGTATTTT.